This TCR beta chain was sequenced during a study of CD8+ T cells in alopecia areata. Study as a whole: People stayed on tofacitinib for 6 to 18 months, then stopped the drug for 6 months.

Following extraction, RNA underwent reverse transcription to cDNA, which served as the sequencing template. Measured with immunoSEQ multiplex PCR; TCRdb has only the in-frame clones, and not every one. The table shows 160,000 or so clones, with under 60% occurring only once. General study results and limits: Lesional scalp, notably in alopecia totalis/universalis, had clonality above that of normal scalp.

On this clone: Its target is unknown.

CD4+ and CD8+ T cells were sorted from PBMCs. Sequencing was performed on CD8+ T cells sorted from blood, taken at week 0. The TCR comes from a human donor with alopecia areata.

CDR3 loop: CASSGKGNNEQFF. The CDR3 DNA follows: TGTGCCAGCAGCGGCAAGGGCAACAATGAGCAGTTCTTC. The genes are TRBV9 and TRBJ2-1, with D uncertain. There are 13 residues in the CDR3. CDR1 and CDR2 from the germline V gene are SGDLS and YYNGEE. V gave up 3 bases and J gave up 5 bases, with 9 bases separating them.